This entry lists 9 T cell receptor beta chains sequenced from one sample in a study of shared clonotypes between healthy human individuals. Using immunoSEQ multiplex PCR, the repertoire was profiled, and TCRdb retains in-frame clones only, with some absent. The sample lists roughly 2,500,000 clones; under 95% were seen once. The source material was naive CD4+ T cells from PBMCs. Documented subset: CD45RA+ positively selected. The receptors shown here come from a young man in good health. Some clones in this sample may be carry-over from other donors' samples.

This clone turned up a few times. A read error may account for a junction end that differs from germline. The CDR3 spells CASSYSAGRSF. DNA for the CDR3: TGTGCCAGCAGTTACTCGGCAGGTCGAAGCTTC. The gene calls are TRBV6-5 and TRBJ1-2; D not resolved. CDR3 length: 11 residues. Germline-derived CDR1 and CDR2 are MNHEY and SVGAGI.

CDR3 coding DNA: TGCGCCAGCAGCTTGTTCGACACCCATAACACCGGGGAGCTGTTTTTT. This translates into CASSLFDTHNTGELFF. This chain connects TRBV5-1 to TRBJ2-2; D ambiguous. The length of the CDR3 is 16 residues. V shed 1 base and J shed 2 bases, with 12 bases lying between them. Per germline, CDR1 SGHRS and CDR2 YFSETQ.

The J gene is TRBJ1-2, the V gene TRBV28; no reliable D call. Germline CDR1 is MDHEN and CDR2 is SYDVKM. V gave up 5 bases and J gave up 6 bases, with 7 bases separating them. The CDR3 runs to 11 residues. The CDR3: CASSRRDGYTF. CDR3 sequence (DNA): TGTGCCAGCAGTAGGCGCGATGGCTACACCTTC.

This chain links TRBV7-2 with TRBJ1-4, with unresolved D. Germline CDR1 and CDR2: SGHTA and FQGNSA. This CDR3 contains 15 residues. V shed 6 bases and J shed 3 bases, with 14 bases lying between them. CDR3 coding DNA: TGTGCCAGCAGACGCGTACGGGATCCTAATGAAAAACTGTTTTTT. It translates to CASRRVRDPNEKLFF.

This chain connects TRBV5-1 to TRBJ2-1; D is undetermined. The CDR3 sequence is 15 residues long. In germline, CDR1 is SGHRS, CDR2 YFSETQ. Deletions cut 5 bases from V and 9 bases from J, with 21 bases between. The CDR3 DNA sequence: TGCGCCAGCAGTATTACCCTCCCCGCTTCCAGTGAGCAGTTCTTC. Its translation is CASSITLPASSEQFF.

The chain employs TRBV5-1 and TRBJ2-5, with TRBD1 identical over 7 bases. This CDR3 contains 15 residues. The V and J ends lost 6 bases and 4 bases, in that order; junction bases with no gene match: 12. Germline V gives CDR1 SGHRS, CDR2 YFSETQ. The CDR3 sequence is CASTSSPGQLETQYF. For the CDR3, the DNA is TGCGCCAGCACTTCTTCCCCGGGACAGTTAGAGACCCAGTACTTC.

The chain recombines TRBV14 with TRBJ1-4, with TRBD1 as a possible D gene (5 bases). Deletions cut 4 bases from V and 8 bases from J, with 8 bases between. Germline V gene lookup returns CDR1 SGHDN and CDR2 FVKESK. The CDR3 is 12 residues long. DNA of the CDR3: TGTGCCAGCAGCCCACGGGGGGAAAAACTGTTTTTT. Encoded protein: CASSPRGEKLFF.

This chain uses TRBV7-9 with TRBJ2-1; no clear D. Trimming stripped 2 bases from V and 8 bases from J, with 10 bases between. CDR1 SEHNR and CDR2 FQNEAQ come from the germline V gene (reference sequence). The CDR3 covers 13 residues. CDR3 amino acids: CASSLPQQDEQFF. The CDR3 nucleotides read TGTGCCAGCAGCTTACCCCAGCAGGATGAGCAGTTCTTC.

J is TRBJ1-5 and V is TRBV5-1; maybe TRBD1 (6 bases). The CDR3 length is 14 residues. CDR1 and CDR2 from the germline V gene are SGHRS and YFSETQ. Trimming pared 4 bases from V and 5 bases from J, leaving 13 bases between. CDR3 nucleotides: TGCGCCAGCAGCGTAACAGGGTCCGATCAGCCCCAGCATTTT. As protein: CASSVTGSDQPQHF.